Listed below are T cell receptor beta chains from one sample, sequenced in a study of T-cell memory formation after mild COVID-19. Each CDR3 protein gets one entry after TCRdb re-called the 5' RACE reads with MiXCR. Of under 300,000 distinct CDR3 sequences listed, about a sixth are singletons. Sequenced: PBMCs or a T cell subset sorted from them (not recorded which). These receptors came from a man between 18 and 29 years old who had mild COVID-19 (a few samples of this study predate the infection). Cell type and time point are not known. Each CDR3 is given with its conserved first and last residue. A D gene is named only where the DNA matches it firmly. Clone size is stated in some rows and not others, as once, few, many or a class when expanded.

few	NA	TRBV7-2	TRBJ1-1	14	TGTGCCAGCAGCCTGTCGGGCTCGAGAACTGAAGCTTTCTTT	CASSLSGSRTEAFF
NA	NA	TRBV11-2	TRBJ1-1	14	TGTGCCAGCAGCTTTTCGCAGGGCCCCACTGAAGCTTTCTTT	CASSFSQGPTEAFF
NA	NA	TRBV4-3	TRBJ1-6	14	TGCGCCAGCAGCCCCGCGTTCCTAAATTCACCCCTCCACTTT	CASSPAFLNSPLHF
NA	NA	TRBV7-2	TRBJ1-1	13	TGTGCCACGAACAGGGTCCGGAACACTGAAGCTTTCTTT	CATNRVRNTEAFF
few	TRBD2	TRBV7-9	TRBJ2-3	15	TGTGCCAGCAGCCCCCAGGGACTAGCGTCAGATACGCAGTATTTT	CASSPQGLASDTQYF
NA	NA	TRBV10-3	TRBJ2-5	14	TGTGCCATCAGTGAGATGTATATCCAAGAGACCCAGTACTTC	CAISEMYIQETQYF
few	NA	TRBV18	TRBJ1-5	14	TGTGCCAGCTCAGGCGCCCAAAGGGATCAGCCCCAGCATTTT	CASSGAQRDQPQHF
few	NA	TRBV20-1	TRBJ1-5	13	TGCAGTGCTAGAACATGGGGCGATCAGCCCCAGCATTTT	CSARTWGDQPQHF
few	TRBD2	TRBV15	TRBJ2-3	16	TGTGCCACCAGCAGAGGACTAGCGGGGGCCACAGATACGCAGTATTTT	CATSRGLAGATDTQYF
few	NA	TRBV6-5	TRBJ1-6	13	TGTGCCAGCAGAGGACAGAGCAATTCACCCCTCCACTTT	CASRGQSNSPLHF
few	TRBD2	TRBV11-2	TRBJ2-5	17	TGTGCCAGCAGCCTAGGACTAGCGGGGGGCAGTCAAGAGACCCAGTACTTC	CASSLGLAGGSQETQYF
few	NA	TRBV29-1	TRBJ1-2	12	TGCAGCGTTGAAGAAGGAAGCTATGGCTACACCTTC	CSVEEGSYGYTF
few	TRBD1	TRBV7-2	TRBJ2-1	12	TGTGCCAGCAGAGAACAGGGGGGATCCCAGTTCTTC	CASREQGGSQFF
NA	NA	TRBV19	TRBJ1-5	15	TGTGCCAGTAGTAACAGACAGAATAGCAATCAGCCCCAGCATTTT	CASSNRQNSNQPQHF
NA	NA	TRBV7-6	TRBJ2-3	14	TGTGCCAGCAGCCCACGTCCCCAGGGAGATACGCAGTATTTT	CASSPRPQGDTQYF
few	NA	TRBV20-1	TRBJ2-5	13	TGCAGTGCTATATCAAGGGGCAAAGAGACCCAGTACTTC	CSAISRGKETQYF
few	NA	TRBV7-3	TRBJ2-3	12	TGTGCCAGCAGCCATCCCTCAGATACGCAGTATTTT	CASSHPSDTQYF
NA	NA	TRBV5-1	TRBJ1-2	14	TGCGCCAGCAGCTTGGGGGAGCTAAGCTATGGCTACACCTTC	CASSLGELSYGYTF
NA	TRBD1	TRBV7-8	TRBJ2-7	13	TGTGCCAGCAGCAACAGGGGCTCCTACGAGCAGTACTTC	CASSNRGSYEQYF
NA	TRBD1	TRBV4-1	TRBJ1-2	16	TGCGCCAGCAGCTTTACCGGGACAGCGGCTAACTATGGCTACACCTTC	CASSFTGTAANYGYTF
few	NA	TRBV20-1	TRBJ1-2	14	TGCAGTGCTCCGGCAGGGACACTTAACTATGGCTACACCTTC	CSAPAGTLNYGYTF
once	TRBD1	TRBV5-6	TRBJ1-2	12	TGTGCCAGCAGGTACAGGGGGGGTGGCTACACCTTC	CASRYRGGGYTF
NA	TRBD1	TRBV27	TRBJ1-6	16	TGTGCCAGCAGTCCGGACAGGCAATGGTATAATTCACCCCTCCACTTT	CASSPDRQWYNSPLHF
NA	NA	TRBV6-1	TRBJ1-2	13	TGTGCCAGCAATAGAGAGAGTAACTATGGCTACACCTTC	CASNRESNYGYTF
few	TRBD2	TRBV5-1	TRBJ2-1	15	TGCGCCAGCAGCTTGGCAGGGCTAGCGGGCCTTGAGCAGTTCTTC	CASSLAGLAGLEQFF
NA	TRBD1	TRBV9	TRBJ1-6	15	TGTGCCAGCAGCCCAAGACAGGGAGTAGATTCACCCCTCCACTTT	CASSPRQGVDSPLHF
few	TRBD2	TRBV3-1	TRBJ2-1	15	TGTGCCAGCAGCCGCCTAGCGGGGGGAGGCAATGAGCAGTTCTTC	CASSRLAGGGNEQFF
few	NA	TRBV10-2	TRBJ2-3	13	TGCGCCAGCAGGTACCCTAGCACAGATACGCAGTATTTT	CASRYPSTDTQYF